The TCR beta chain under discussion was sequenced for a study of blood T cell repertoires in COVID-19 (TCRdb year 2020). Context from the whole study: Samples covering the acute and convalescent phases of COVID-19 were provided by collaborators in the United States, Italy and Spain. The prospective study material was composed of cDNA or gDNA derived from T cells, B-cell-depleted T cells, or PBMCs. The dataset comprised deeply sampled blood TCRbeta repertoires from subjects exposed to, actively infected with, or recovered from COVID-19. A freely available public database, intended as a resource for researchers studying the immune response to SARS-CoV-2, is where the repertoires were released. The samples were drawn from two sources: the first 160 participants of the ongoing ImmuneRACE study, and 1,254 subjects contributed by 6 global collaborators. A de-identified subject ID, COVID-19 status, age in years and sex were almost always included in the sample metadata. Where available, HLA class I and class II types were obtained from metadata supplied by the sample provider rather than from assay-based typing. Summary of the overall study and its limitations: The amount of clinical and demographic metadata varied by source and participant and was provided uncurated.

For CDR1 and CDR2, the germline V gene lists SGHDN and FVKESK. Between the V and J ends, shortened by 2 bases and 6 bases respectively, the junction contains 10 bases. Inclusive of the bounding cysteine and phenylalanine, the CDR3 is 13 residues long. The sequence is cut down to CDR3 DNA, 39 bases in frame from base 1. Comments on this clone: The clone's antigen remains unknown. Base quality data are lacking; no much larger clone is found one base away.

At one collaborating source in Seattle, patients were enrolled during active infection and were followed longitudinally through the course of disease. Each collaborating institution followed its own protocols to collect whole blood in K2EDTA tubes. For TCRbeta analysis, collaborators shipped samples in one of three forms: frozen whole blood, isolated PBMCs, or DNA extracted from either of those sample types. The immunoSEQ Assay, a bias-controlled multiplex PCR, was used to amplify TCRbeta CDR3 regions from genomic DNA. In the paper's pipeline: The number of nucleated cells in each sample was estimated by amplification of reference gene primers within the assay. Sequence reads were collapsed and filtered to measure the absolute abundance of every unique TCRbeta CDR3 rearrangement. For each sample, productive Simpson clonality was calculated as the square root of Simpson's diversity index across productive rearrangements. Here the immuneACCESS table is served through TCRdb, limited to in-frame sequences with V and J called. Missing clones are a known gap in these copies; in checked studies unresolved V genes cover under half, and the rest lacks a known reason. The V and J calls and clone size are taken from that table; D and trimming were inferred from the DNA. The sample has around 200,000 clones on record, over 80% of them singletons. The ten largest clones represent about 7% of the sample.

The sequence derives from a middle-aged woman with COVID-19, enrolled during active disease. The sample comprised peripheral blood. The chain is assembled from TRBV14 and TRBJ1-2, with an unclear D gene assignment. The CDR3 protein sequence reads: CASSQFFSDGYTF. The DNA is as follows: TGTGCCAGCAGCCAATTCTTTAGCGATGGCTACACCTTC.